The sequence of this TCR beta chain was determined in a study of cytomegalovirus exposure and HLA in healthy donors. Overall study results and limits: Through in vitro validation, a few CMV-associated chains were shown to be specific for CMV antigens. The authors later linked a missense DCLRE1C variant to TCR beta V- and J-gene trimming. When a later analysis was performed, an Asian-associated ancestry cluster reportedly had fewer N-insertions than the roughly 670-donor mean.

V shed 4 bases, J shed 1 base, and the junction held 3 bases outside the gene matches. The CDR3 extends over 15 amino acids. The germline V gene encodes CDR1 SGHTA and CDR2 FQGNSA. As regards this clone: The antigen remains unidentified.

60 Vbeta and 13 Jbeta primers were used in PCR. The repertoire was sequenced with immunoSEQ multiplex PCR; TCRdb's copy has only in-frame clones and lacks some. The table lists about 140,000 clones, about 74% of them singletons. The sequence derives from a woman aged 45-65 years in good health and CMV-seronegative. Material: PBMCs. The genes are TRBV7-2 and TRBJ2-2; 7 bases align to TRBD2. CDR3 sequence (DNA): TGTGCCAGCAGCTCCTTAGCGGGGAACACCGGGGAGCTGTTTTTT. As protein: CASSSLAGNTGELFF. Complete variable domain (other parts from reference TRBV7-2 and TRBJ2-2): GAGVSQSPSNKVTEKGKDVELRCDPISGHTALYWYRQSLGQGLEFLIYFQGNSAPDKSGLPSDRFSAERTGGSVSTLTIQRTQQEDSAVYLCASSSLAGNTGELFFGEGSRLTVL.